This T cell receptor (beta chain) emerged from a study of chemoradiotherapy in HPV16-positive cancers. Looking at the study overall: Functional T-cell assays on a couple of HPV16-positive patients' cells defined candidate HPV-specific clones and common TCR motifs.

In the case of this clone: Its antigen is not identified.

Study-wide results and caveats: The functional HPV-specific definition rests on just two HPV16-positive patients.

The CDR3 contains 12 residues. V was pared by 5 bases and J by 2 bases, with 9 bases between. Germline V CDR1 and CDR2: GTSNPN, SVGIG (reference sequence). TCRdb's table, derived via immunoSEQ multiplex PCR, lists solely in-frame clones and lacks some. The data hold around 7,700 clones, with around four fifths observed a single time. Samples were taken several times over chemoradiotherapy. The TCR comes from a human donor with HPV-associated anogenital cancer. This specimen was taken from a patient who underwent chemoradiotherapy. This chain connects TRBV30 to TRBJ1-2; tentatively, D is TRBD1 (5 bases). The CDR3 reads CAWSQVNYGYTF. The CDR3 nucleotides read TGTGCCTGGTCACAGGTAAACTATGGCTACACCTTC.